This TCR beta chain was recorded in a study of beta chain features in type 1 diabetes. Study details: Patients were similar to healthy donors in age and gender (as well as in cell yields). The study, taken as a whole, reports: Patients' naive, central memory and Treg TCRB repertoires seemed closer to one another than those of healthy donors.

This clone has just a few counts. Its antigen is undetermined. In the same sample, other DNA sequences code for this CDR3. Every donor had blood drawn once into heparin, roughly 0.11 L on average. Markers CD45RO/CCR7/CD25/CD127/CD95/CD27 served to sort CD4+ naive, central memory, regulatory and stem cell-like memory cells. Sequencing targeted expressed TCRB transcripts, as all isolated RNA had been reverse transcribed. Profiling relied on immunoSEQ multiplex PCR, and the TCRdb table lists in-frame clones only, not all of them. This sample has under 400,000 clones, with around 12% found just once. The CDR3 has 13 amino acids. Germline lookup yields CDR1 SGHTA and CDR2 FQGNSA. With 5 bases removed from V and 5 bases from J, the gap between germline ends came to 10 bases.

The sequenced material came from naive CD4+ T cells from blood. This sequence joins TRBV7-2 and TRBJ1-5; tentatively, D is TRBD1 (5 bases). The sequence came from a man between 18 and 29 years old in good health. The CDR3 spells CASSLDSYQPQHF. The DNA of the CDR3 is TGTGCCAGCAGCCTCGACAGCTATCAGCCCCAGCATTTT.